Below, 12 T cell receptor beta chains from the same sample are listed, as sequenced in a study of blood T cell repertoires in COVID-19. The data were produced by immunoSEQ multiplex PCR, yet TCRdb's version contains in-frame clones alone and is incomplete. Of about 400,000 clones in the sample, 80% to 90% were seen once. Input material: peripheral blood. The source of these receptors is a woman aged 30 to 39 with active or convalescent COVID-19.

The chain has TRBV4-2 and TRBJ2-1; 12 positions agree with TRBD2. Looked up from germline, CDR1 is LGHNA and CDR2 is YNFKEQ. This CDR3 contains 16 residues. Unmatched junction bases numbered 4, after V lost 0 bases and J lost 7 bases. The DNA for the CDR3 is TGTGCCAGCAGCCAAGATTCTAGCGGGGGGGTAAATGAGCAGTTCTTC. Protein product: CASSQDSSGGVNEQFF.

This sequence joins TRBV14 and TRBJ2-1; 10 bases agree with TRBD2. The CDR3 consists of 16 residues. The germline V gene encodes CDR1 SGHDN and CDR2 FVKESK. V lost 3 bases to trimming and J lost 7 bases; unmatched junction nucleotides: 9. CDR3 nucleotide sequence: TGTGCCAGCAGCCACTCCCAGCGGGGGGGCCTGAATGAGCAGTTCTTC. It specifies CASSHSQRGGLNEQFF.

This chain joins TRBV4-2 and TRBJ2-1; 10 bases align to TRBD2. V trimming: 0 bases; J trimming: 7 bases; junction bases outside the gene matches: 6. The CDR3 spans 16 residues. Germline lookup yields CDR1 LGHNA and CDR2 YNFKEQ. CDR3 bases: TGTGCCAGCAGCCAAGATCTTAGCGGGGGGTGGAATGAGCAGTTCTTC. This sequence encodes CASSQDLSGGWNEQFF.

The CDR3 sequence: CASSSTGTGNYGYTF. The CDR3, as DNA: TGTGCCAGCAGCTCAACCGGGACTGGGAACTATGGCTACACCTTC. The chain joins TRBV9 to TRBJ1-2, with D possibly being TRBD1 (5 bases). The germline gives CDR1 SGDLS, CDR2 YYNGEE. CDR3 length: 15 amino acids. V dropped 4 bases and J dropped 2 bases, with 15 bases sitting between them.

The V call is TRBV10-3, the J call TRBJ1-2, with D tentatively TRBD1 (6 bases). V was clipped by 0 bases and J by 4 bases, with 15 bases between them. The CDR3 length is 16 residues. Germline CDR1 ENHRY, CDR2 SYGVKD. The CDR3 DNA is TGTGCCATCAGTGAGTCGAGCAGGGGCGGGAGCTATGGCTACACCTTC. Protein: CAISESSRGGSYGYTF.

The chain carries TRBV6-1 and TRBJ1-5; 10 bases agree with TRBD1. Trimming at V came to 4 bases and at J to 1 base, leaving 7 bases not matched to a gene. Germline CDR1 reads MNHNS; CDR2 reads SASEGT. The CDR3 sequence is 17 residues long. The CDR3 coding sequence is TGTGCCAGCAGTGGAAGCCGGACAGGGGGGAGCAATCAGCCCCAGCATTTT. Its protein is CASSGSRTGGSNQPQHF.

CDR3 protein: CASSLGGGSYEQYF. CDR3 nucleotide sequence: TGTGCCAGCAGCTTGGGAGGGGGCTCCTACGAGCAGTACTTC. The chain combines TRBV5-4 with TRBJ2-7, with D possibly TRBD1 on 6 matching bases. The ends were cut back, 0 bases at V and 0 bases at J, with 7 bases in the middle. The CDR3 is 14 amino acids. In germline, CDR1 is SGHNT, CDR2 YYREEE (reference sequence).

This chain uses TRBV29-1 with TRBJ1-2; D remains unclear. Trimming removed 5 bases from V and 4 bases from J, with 11 bases in between. This CDR3 spans 12 amino acids. CDR1 and CDR2 (germline): SQVTM, ANQGSEA. CDR3 region: CSVREGSYGYTF. CDR3 DNA sequence: TGCAGCGTTAGGGAGGGATCCTATGGCTACACCTTC.

This chain connects TRBV19 to TRBJ1-1, with 7 bases matching TRBD1. In germline, CDR1 is LNHDA, CDR2 SQIVND (reference sequence). The V segment lost 3 bases and the J segment 8 bases; nucleotides outside the gene matches: 3. The CDR3 is 12 amino acids. CDR3 DNA sequence: TGTGCCAGTAGTATCTTAGGGGGCGAAGCTTTCTTT. Translation: CASSILGGEAFF.

The chain joins TRBV6-5 to TRBJ1-1; TRBD1 is a possible D gene (5 bases). The germline V and J ends were trimmed by 0 bases and 10 bases, with 15 bases remaining between them. The CDR3 has 14 residues. Germline CDR1 and CDR2: MNHEY and SVGAGI. The chain's CDR3 is CASSYSWRRDSAFF. DNA of the CDR3: TGTGCCAGCAGTTACTCGTGGCGAAGGGACTCAGCTTTCTTT.

The chain uses TRBV6-5 and TRBJ1-1; D remains ambiguous. This CDR3 has 13 residues. Trimming removed 5 bases at V and 1 base at J, with 8 bases between. CDR1 is MNHEY and CDR2 is SVGAGI in the germline V gene. The CDR3 sequence: CASSNRQNTEAFF. In nucleotides, the CDR3 is TGTGCCAGCAGTAACCGACAGAACACTGAAGCTTTCTTT.

The chain employs TRBV5-1 and TRBJ1-3; unclear D gene. The V end was cut by 2 bases, the J end by 6 bases, with 12 bases between. The CDR3 has 14 amino acids. Germline values: CDR1 SGHRS, CDR2 YFSETQ. The CDR3: CASSFEGWENTIYF. The DNA of the CDR3 is TGCGCCAGCAGCTTTGAGGGCTGGGAAAACACCATATATTTT.